This passage covers 5 T cell receptor beta chains from one sample sequenced in a study of metastatic and nonmetastatic thyroid tumors. Thyroid surgery was performed in patients who had received no treatment beforehand. TCRdb re-clonotyped the PCR reads through MiXCR. The table includes 60,000 to 85,000 clones, less than 20% detected once. Specimen: blood. Receptor source: a female donor with papillary thyroid cancer or a benign thyroid nodule (not recorded which). Some clones in this sample may be carry-over from other donors' samples.

This clone was detected many times. The gene calls are TRBV2 and TRBJ2-1; TRBD1 aligns across 8 bases. CDR1 and CDR2 from the germline V gene are SNHLY and FYNNEI. Unmatched junction bases numbered 16, after V lost 5 bases and J lost 13 bases. The CDR3 runs to 15 residues. The CDR3 nucleotides read TGTGCCAGCAGTCCCTCCCCTGACAGGGGATATCCCCAGTTCTTC. It codes for CASSPSPDRGYPQFF. Looking up the rest from reference TRBV2 and TRBJ2-1 gives the full variable domain: EPEVTQTPSHQVTQMGQEVILRCVPISNHLYFYWYRQILGQKVEFLVSFYNNEISEKSEIFDDQFSVERPDGSNFTLKIRSTKLEDSAMYFCASSPSPDRGYPQFFGPGTRLTVL.

The chain carries TRBV4-2 and TRBJ2-7; 8 bases fit TRBD2. Trimming removed 4 bases from V and 4 bases from J; junction bases left unmatched: 9. The CDR3 sequence is 15 residues long. Per germline, CDR1 LGHNA and CDR2 YNFKEQ. The CDR3 region has the DNA TGTGCCAGCAGCCGTAACCAGCGGGAGCCATACGAGCAGTACTTC. It is translated as CASSRNQREPYEQYF.

There are many counts of this clone. The CDR3: CASSFREGPYEQYF. The CDR3 DNA sequence: TGTGCCAGCAGTTTTAGGGAGGGCCCGTACGAGCAGTACTTC. The rearrangement links TRBV27 to TRBJ2-7; 7 nucleotides line up with TRBD2. J lost 4 bases, V lost 3 bases, and 6 bases had no gene match. Germline loops: CDR1 MNHEY, CDR2 SMNVEV (reference sequence). This CDR3 comprises 14 residues.

This clone was seen many times. The chain couples TRBV20-1 to TRBJ2-7, with a tentative D call TRBD2 (6 bases). V lost 6 bases to trimming and J lost 3 bases, with 12 bases between them. Looked up from germline, CDR1 is DFQATT and CDR2 is SNEGSKA (reference sequence). This CDR3 region has 12 residues. The CDR3 region is CSAQGLGYEQYF. Written as DNA, the CDR3 is TGCAGTGCCCAGGGACTTGGCTACGAGCAGTACTTC.

This clone was counted ten times or more. The CDR3 loop is CASSAAGLVYSEQYF. DNA for the CDR3: TGTGCCAGCAGCGCCGCGGGACTAGTGTATTCCGAGCAGTACTTC. V gene TRBV9 combines with J gene TRBJ2-7; 8 bases match TRBD2. Germline-derived CDR1 and CDR2 are SGDLS and YYNGEE. The trim removed 3 bases at V and 6 bases at J, leaving 11 bases unmatched. This CDR3 is built from 15 residues.